This T cell receptor beta chain derives from a study of T cell clonotyping in hematopoietic cell transplantation. Notes on the study in general: Higher Inverse Simpson Index values in graft donor and pretransplant recipient predicted broader posttransplant TCR diversity. Few recipient clonotypes overlapped donors; over 95% were de novo at given depth. Pathologically expanded recipient clonotypes increased progressively from day 30 to day 180 as diversity fell. Without cell sorting, CD4 versus CD8 contributions remain unresolved.

Data came from immunoSEQ multiplex PCR; TCRdb stores just in-frame clones and leaves some out. This sample yields about 9,300 clones, of which about 80% are seen a single time; roughly 51% belongs to the top ten. Of note for this clone: Its antigen is not known.

Sequencing was performed on PBMCs, taken at the time of graft-versus-host disease after allogeneic stem cell transplant. The source of this sequence is a male patient aged 60 to 75 who had an allogeneic stem cell transplant from an unrelated donor, so the T cells may come from the graft donor. Some clones in this sample may be carry-over from other donors' samples.

The CDR3 coding sequence is TGTGCCAGCAGCCGGGGACAGGGCACCGGGGAGCTGTTTTTT. Protein product: CASSRGQGTGELFF. The chain has TRBV9 and TRBJ2-2; TRBD1 matches 9 bases. This CDR3 region has 14 residues. Germline V lookup: CDR1 SGDLS, CDR2 YYNGEE. V shed 4 bases, J shed 4 bases, and the junction held 2 bases outside the gene matches.